What follows is one TCR beta chain and its context. The data were produced by immunoSEQ multiplex PCR, yet TCRdb's version contains in-frame clones alone and is incomplete. This table has millions of clones, around 94% appearing once. This sample was included in a study of shared clonotypes between healthy human individuals. What was sequenced was naive CD4+ T cells sorted from blood. Noted subset: CD45RA+ positively selected. The origin of this receptor is a man aged 18 to 30 in good health.

The CDR3 DNA is TGTGCCAGCACTTGGACAGGGACGGGGGATACGCAGTATTTT. This codes for CASTWTGTGDTQYF. The rearrangement links TRBV2 to TRBJ2-3; TRBD1 matches 8 bases. This CDR3 contains 14 residues. Germline CDR1 and CDR2: SNHLY and FYNNEI. The V gene end was trimmed by 7 bases and the J gene end by 6 bases; junction bases not matched to a gene: 9.